Each of the 27 T cell receptor beta chains below was sequenced from the same sample in a study of human T cells and chemical hapten exposure. Each CDR3 protein gets one entry after TCRdb re-called the RACE reads with MiXCR. This table has some 170,000 distinct CDR3 sequences, approximately 30% appearing once. The time point was: patch test 3, about 24 weeks after DPC sensitization. The treatment denotes: therapeutic diphenylcyclopropenone sensitization with weekly scalp DPC. The sequences come from whole blood, collected in connection with sensitization to the hapten diphenylcyclopropenone (DPC). The receptors were sampled from a woman between 18 and 30 years old with alopecia areata. Some clones in this sample may be carry-over from other donors' samples.

V is TRBV5-5 and J is TRBJ2-7, with 9 bases matching TRBD2. V was clipped by 4 bases and J by 2 bases; unmatched bases: 7. Germline CDR1 SGHKS, CDR2 YYEKEE (reference sequence). CDR3 length: 15 residues. The CDR3 DNA reads TGTGCCAGCAGCCGGACTAGCGCGGCGGCCTACGAGCAGTACTTC. Amino acids: CASSRTSAAAYEQYF. The full variable domain, its missing parts supplied by reference TRBV5-5 and TRBJ2-7, is DAGVTQSPTHLIKTRGQQVTLRCSPISGHKSVSWYQQVLGQGPQFIFQYYEKEERGRGNFPDRFSARQFPNYSSELNVNALLLGDSALYLCASSRTSAAAYEQYFGPGTRLTVT.

This clonotype was observed at least ten times. The chain carries TRBV7-9 and TRBJ1-1; no clear D gene. The germline V and J ends were trimmed by 3 bases and 0 bases, with 11 bases remaining between them. In germline, CDR1 is SEHNR, CDR2 FQNEAQ (reference sequence). The CDR3 contains 15 residues. As DNA, the CDR3 is TGTGCCAGCAGCTTGGTGCAACGGCTGAACACTGAAGCTTTCTTT. This sequence encodes CASSLVQRLNTEAFF.

Only a few counts were recorded for this clonotype. The rearrangement links TRBV7-2 to TRBJ2-4; D might be TRBD2 (6 bases). In germline, CDR1 is SGHTA, CDR2 FQGNSA. The V gene lost 7 bases and the J gene lost 6 bases, with 16 bases spanning the gap. The CDR3 length is 14 residues. For the CDR3, the DNA is TGTGCCAGCACCGACACTAGCTCGAGAAACATTCAGTACTTC. This translates into CASTDTSSRNIQYF.

The rearrangement joins TRBV19 to TRBJ2-1, with TRBD2 identical over 12 bases. CDR1 is LNHDA and CDR2 is SQIVND in the germline V gene (reference sequence). CDR3 size: 16 residues. J gave up 6 bases and V 3 bases, and 6 bases lay outside the gene matches. CDR3 amino acids: CASSMPGLAGTNEQFF. DNA of the CDR3: TGTGCCAGTAGTATGCCGGGACTAGCGGGCACCAATGAGCAGTTCTTC.

The chain uses TRBV4-1 and TRBJ2-1, with 8 bases lining up with TRBD2. Germline loops: CDR1 MGHRA, CDR2 YSYEKL. After removal of 4 bases from V and 5 bases from J, the junction contained 10 bases not matched to a gene. This CDR3 has 16 amino acids. CDR3: CASSPLGSGVNNEQFF. The CDR3 DNA sequence: TGCGCCAGCAGCCCCCTCGGTAGCGGGGTCAACAATGAGCAGTTCTTC.

This chain uses TRBV7-8 with TRBJ1-2, with unresolved D. The CDR3 loop spans 12 amino acids. The V gene's germline CDR1 is SGHVS and CDR2 FQNEAQ. Trimming stripped 4 bases from V and 4 bases from J, with 7 bases between. CDR3 sequence: CASSSSLYGYTF. CDR3 nucleotides: TGTGCCAGCAGCTCCTCCCTCTATGGCTACACCTTC.

V usage is TRBV5-8 and J usage is TRBJ1-1, with TRBD1 matching 10 bases. With 6 bases clipped from V and 5 bases from J, the junction kept 10 bases outside the gene matches. CDR1 is SGHTS and CDR2 is YDEGEE in the germline V gene. This CDR3 has 15 residues. CDR3 sequence: CASNPAWTGGTEAFF. DNA of the CDR3: TGTGCCAGCAACCCCGCGTGGACAGGGGGAACTGAAGCTTTCTTT.

This chain uses TRBV29-1 with TRBJ1-1, with unresolved D. CDR1 is SQVTM and CDR2 is ANQGSEA in the germline V gene. The CDR3 length is 14 residues. V was pared by 4 bases and J by 1 base, with 13 bases between. CDR3 sequence reads: CSVARVGPNTEAFF. As DNA, the CDR3 is TGCAGCGTTGCACGAGTAGGCCCGAACACTGAAGCTTTCTTT. The whole variable domain, remainder taken from reference TRBV29-1 and TRBJ1-1, is SAVISQKPSRDICQRGTSLTIQCQVDSQVTMMFWYRQQPGQSLTLIATANQGSEATYESGFVIDKFPISRPNLTFSTLTVSNMSPEDSSIYLCSVARVGPNTEAFFGQGTRLTVV.

This clonotype was counted between two and nine times. Written as DNA, the CDR3 is TGCAGCGTCCCACGAGTAGCGGGGTACCAAGAGACCCAGTACTTC. Protein product: CSVPRVAGYQETQYF. The V gene is TRBV29-1, the J gene TRBJ2-5, with 8 bases fitting TRBD2. The CDR3 length is 15 residues. Germline V lookup: CDR1 SQVTM, CDR2 ANQGSEA. The ends lost 6 bases at V and 0 bases at J; junction bases unmatched: 9.

To note about this clonotype: Just one base apart from a much larger clone, this may be a read error. The rearrangement uses TRBV29-1 and TRBJ1-1; D is unresolved. The germline V gene has CDR1 SQVTM and CDR2 ANQGSEA. This CDR3 comprises 11 residues. In nucleotides, the CDR3 is TGCGGCGTTGAAGGAGGCACTGAAGCTTTCTTT. It yields the protein CGVEGGTEAFF.

J is TRBJ2-5 and V is TRBV7-8; D remains unclear. The germline V gene encodes CDR1 SGHVS and CDR2 FQNEAQ. The V and J ends lost 4 bases and 4 bases respectively, with 7 bases between them. CDR3 length: 12 residues. The CDR3 nucleotides read TGTGCCAGCAGCTACAGCGCAGAGACCCAGTACTTC. Its protein is CASSYSAETQYF.

This clonotype has just a few counts. This chain joins TRBV7-2 and TRBJ1-5; weak D call: TRBD1 (6 bases). CDR3 length equals 14 residues. Germline CDR1 SGHTA, CDR2 FQGNSA. Trimming removed 1 base at V and 4 bases at J, with 8 bases between. The CDR3 DNA reads TGTGCCAGCAGCTTAGTAAGGGGGAATCAGCCCCAGCATTTT. Encoded protein: CASSLVRGNQPQHF.

This clonotype occurred a few times. The gene calls are TRBV5-1 and TRBJ1-5; D uncertain. Germline V gives CDR1 SGHRS, CDR2 YFSETQ. V was trimmed by 1 base and J by 4 bases, leaving 18 bases between them. The length of the CDR3 is 17 residues. The CDR3 protein is CASSLSLRRELNQPQHF. The DNA of the CDR3 is TGCGCCAGCAGCTTGTCCCTACGACGGGAACTAAATCAGCCCCAGCATTTT.

This clonotype was seen a few times. This sequence joins TRBV15 and TRBJ2-1, with D perhaps TRBD2 (6 bases). The germline CDR1 and CDR2 sequences are LNHNV and YYDKDF (reference sequence). The CDR3 spans 14 residues. Trimming shortened V by 0 bases and J by 7 bases, and 10 bases separated the two germline ends. The CDR3 DNA is TGTGCCACCAGCAGAGATACTAGCCTAAATGAGCAGTTCTTC. Protein: CATSRDTSLNEQFF. The full variable domain, rest sourced from reference TRBV15 and TRBJ2-1, is DAMVIQNPRYQVTQFGKPVTLSCSQTLNHNVMYWYQQKSSQAPKLLFHYYDKDFNNEADTPDNFQSRRPNTSFCFLDIRSPGLGDTAMYLCATSRDTSLNEQFFGPGTRLTVL.

As for this clonotype: The final CDR3 position lacks the conserved phenylalanine or tryptophan, pointing to a likely read error. This chain uses TRBV7-9 with TRBJ2-7; D assignment may be TRBD1 or TRBD2 (5 bases each). Trimming pared 5 bases from V and 6 bases from J, leaving 20 bases between. This CDR3 is 15 amino acids long. From germline, CDR1 is SEHNR and CDR2 FQNEAQ (reference sequence). The CDR3 is CASSPGTAKGLEQYS. Here the CDR3 DNA reads TGTGCCAGCAGCCCCGGGACGGCTAAGGGCCTCGAGCAGTACTCC.

In this sample, this clonotype turned up a few times. J is TRBJ1-6 and V is TRBV5-1; D may be TRBD1 (5 bases). CDR1 is SGHRS, CDR2 YFSETQ, per germline. The length of the CDR3 is 14 residues. Trimming removed 2 bases from V and 9 bases from J, with 12 bases in between. CDR3 sequence reads: CASSLSTGGSPLHF. CDR3 nucleotide sequence: TGCGCCAGCAGCTTAAGTACAGGCGGTTCACCCCTCCACTTT.

On this clonotype itself: Sequence at one end of the junction differs from germline and may be a read error. The chain has TRBV5-1 and TRBJ1-1, with D unclear. The CDR3 has 14 residues. CDR1 and CDR2 from the germline V gene are SGHRS and YFSETQ. DNA for the CDR3: TGCACCAGCAGCTTGGGCGTAGCTCTCTCTGAAGCTTTCTTT. It encodes CTSSLGVALSEAFF.

The chain employs TRBV7-2 and TRBJ1-4; D unclear. From germline, CDR1 is SGHTA and CDR2 FQGNSA. The CDR3 runs to 17 residues. V lost 3 bases to trimming and J lost 0 bases, with 14 bases between them. CDR3 nucleotides: TGTGCCAGCAGCTTGCCCGCGGGTCGGTCAACTAATGAAAAACTGTTTTTT. Its translation: CASSLPAGRSTNEKLFF.

This clonotype was counted ten times or more. In DNA form, the CDR3 reads TGTGCCAGCAGTTTGGGGAGTAGCCCCAACGAGCAGTACTTC. It encodes CASSLGSSPNEQYF. The chain links TRBV27 to TRBJ2-7; a weak D match, TRBD2 (5 bases). With 3 bases removed from V and 5 bases from J, the gap between germline ends came to 14 bases. Looked up from germline, CDR1 is MNHEY and CDR2 is SMNVEV (reference sequence). The CDR3 covers 14 residues.

The chain couples TRBV27 to TRBJ2-1; 8 bases fit TRBD1. The V gene's germline CDR1 is MNHEY and CDR2 SMNVEV (reference sequence). The V segment lost 4 bases and the J segment 6 bases; nucleotides outside the gene matches: 14. The CDR3 is 17 residues long. For the CDR3, the DNA is TGTGCCAGCAGTTCGAACCCATTTAGCGACAGGGGCAATGAGCAGTTCTTC. Protein sequence: CASSSNPFSDRGNEQFF.

The chain combines TRBV6-6 with TRBJ1-5; 9 bases align to TRBD1. The CDR3 is 14 residues long. V trimming: 2 bases; J trimming: 4 bases; junction bases outside the gene matches: 0. From germline, CDR1 is MNHNY and CDR2 SVGAGI (reference sequence). DNA of the CDR3: TGTGCCAGCAGTTACGGGACAGGGAATCAGCCCCAGCATTTT. Its protein product is CASSYGTGNQPQHF.

DNA of the CDR3: TGTGCCAGCTCACCCGACAGAGAAAAACTGTTTTTT. It codes for CASSPDREKLFF. The rearrangement joins TRBV18 to TRBJ1-4; TRBD1 might be the D (5 bases). The germline V gene has CDR1 KGHSH and CDR2 LQKENI. V lost 3 bases and J 8 bases, leaving 7 bases between the germline ends. The CDR3 extends over 12 amino acids.

The chain has TRBV15 and TRBJ2-7; D is perhaps TRBD1 (6 bases). Trimming shortened V by 1 base and J by 5 bases, and 9 bases separated the two germline ends. CDR3 size: 13 residues. Germline lookup yields CDR1 LNHNV and CDR2 YYDKDF (reference sequence). The CDR3 sequence: CATSRARTDEQYF. The CDR3 DNA reads TGTGCCACCAGCAGAGCCAGGACAGACGAGCAGTACTTC.

The rearrangement uses TRBV29-1 and TRBJ2-7; the D is unclear. V gave up 3 bases and J gave up 2 bases, with 8 bases separating them. The germline gives CDR1 SQVTM, CDR2 ANQGSEA. The CDR3 loop spans 12 amino acids. This chain's CDR3 is CSVEVGPYEQYF. The CDR3 bases are TGCAGCGTTGAGGTGGGTCCCTACGAGCAGTACTTC.

This clonotype came up a few times. One junction end disagrees with the germline gene, perhaps due to a read error. This chain uses TRBV7-3 with TRBJ1-1; tentatively, D is TRBD1 (5 bases). CDR1 is SGHTA, CDR2 FQGTGA, per germline. The CDR3 sequence is 10 residues long. The DNA of the CDR3 is TGCGTCGGGGGAAACACTGAAGCTTTCTTT. Amino acid sequence: CVGGNTEAFF.

This clonotype has ten or more counts. The V gene is TRBV7-6, the J gene TRBJ1-5, with 7 bases that match TRBD1. The J segment lost 7 bases and the V segment lost 3 bases, leaving 15 bases of the junction unmatched. The length of the CDR3 is 17 residues. Germline assignment: CDR1 SGHVS and CDR2 FNYEAQ. CDR3 nucleotide sequence: TGTGCCAGCAGCTTGTTCATCGATCGAGGGGGCGGGCAGCCCCAGCATTTT. Translating gives CASSLFIDRGGGQPQHF.

J is TRBJ1-5 and V is TRBV6-5; TRBD1 aligns across 8 bases. The CDR3 is 14 amino acids. Germline V gives CDR1 MNHEY, CDR2 SVGAGI. The junction had 6 bases not matched to a gene; V was cut back by 4 bases and J by 7 bases. The DNA for the CDR3 is TGTGCCAGCAGTTCAGTGGGGACAGGACAGCCCCAGCATTTT. As protein: CASSSVGTGQPQHF.